A selection of T cell receptor beta chains follows, all from one sample in a study of regulatory T cells in long-lasting Graves disease. TCRdb used MiXCR to reprocess the multiplex PCR reads, holding one entry per CDR3 protein. The repertoire holds around 450,000 distinct CDR3 sequences, 14% to 15% seen once, with around 17% in the top ten. The data were also submitted as part of a second study, on T cells in Graves' hyperthyroidism and ophthalmopathy.

The sequences come from peripheral blood mononuclear cells (PBMCs), collected at new diagnosis, from a patient treated with antithyroid drugs. These receptors all come from a woman aged 25 to 39 with Graves disease. Both conserved end residues are part of each CDR3. The order of the fields is CDR3 protein, CDR3 DNA, V gene, J gene, D gene, clone size. A D gene is named only where the DNA matches it firmly. The size field is filled for only some rows; it gives once, few, many or a size class.

CDR3: CSARPLEQRSSYEQYF
DNA: TGCAGTGCTAGGCCCCTCGAGCAGCGGAGCTCCTACGAGCAGTACTTC
V: TRBV20-1
J: TRBJ2-7
D: NA
size: many

CDR3: CASSQVPLWRVSYEQYF
DNA: TGTGCCAGCAGCCAAGTACCCCTTTGGCGTGTCTCCTACGAGCAGTACTTC
V: TRBV3-1
J: TRBJ2-7
D: NA
size: many

CDR3: CASSIHSGNEQFF
DNA: TGTGCCAGCAGTATTCATTCGGGGAATGAGCAGTTCTTC
V: TRBV28
J: TRBJ2-1
D: NA
size: many

CDR3: CASSADLNRDEQFF
DNA: TGTGCCAGCAGCGCCGACCTCAATAGGGATGAGCAGTTCTTC
V: TRBV7-9
J: TRBJ2-1
D: NA
size: many

CDR3: CASSPGRVQETQYF
DNA: TGTGCCAGCTCACCCGGACGCGTCCAAGAGACCCAGTACTTC
V: TRBV18
J: TRBJ2-5
D: NA
size: NA

CDR3: CASSDERFLGYNEQFF
DNA: TGTGCCAGCAGCGACGAGCGGTTTTTAGGGTACAATGAGCAGTTCTTC
V: TRBV11-2
J: TRBJ2-1
D: NA
size: many

CDR3: CASSLKTGASGNTIYF
DNA: TGTGCCAGCAGTCTCAAGACAGGGGCCTCTGGAAACACCATATATTTT
V: TRBV12-3/TRBV12-4
J: TRBJ1-3
D: TRBD1
size: few

CDR3: CSVGGADEQFF
DNA: TGCAGCGTAGGGGGGGCCGATGAGCAGTTCTTC
V: TRBV29-1
J: TRBJ2-1
D: NA
size: many

CDR3: CAWRGIQAFF
DNA: TGTGCCTGGAGGGGGATCCAGGCTTTCTTT
V: TRBV30
J: TRBJ1-1
D: NA
size: NA

CDR3: CAWSDLGQTGTEAFF
DNA: TGTGCCTGGAGTGACCTCGGACAGACGGGTACTGAAGCTTTCTTT
V: TRBV30
J: TRBJ1-1
D: NA
size: many

CDR3: CASSLASPGTIYF
DNA: TGTGCCAGCAGCTTGGCCTCACCGGGCACCATATATTTT
V: TRBV5-6
J: TRBJ1-3
D: NA
size: few

CDR3: CASSIIGGSGDEQFF
DNA: TGTGCCAGCAGCATAATTGGCGGGAGTGGGGATGAGCAGTTCTTC
V: TRBV5-5
J: TRBJ2-1
D: TRBD2
size: many

CDR3: CASSILGHTYEQYF
DNA: TGTGCCAGCAGCATACTGGGGCACACCTACGAGCAGTACTTC
V: TRBV7-9
J: TRBJ2-7
D: NA
size: few

CDR3: CASSSPHRGYTF
DNA: TGTGCCAGCAGTTCCCCCCATCGCGGCTACACCTTC
V: TRBV28
J: TRBJ1-2
D: NA
size: NA

CDR3: CASSSPINEQFF
DNA: TGTGCCAGCAGTTCCCCCATAAATGAGCAGTTCTTC
V: TRBV28
J: TRBJ2-1
D: NA
size: many

CDR3: CASRKGQVERETQYF
DNA: TGTGCCAGCAGGAAAGGACAGGTCGAAAGAGAGACCCAGTACTTC
V: TRBV2
J: TRBJ2-5
D: TRBD1
size: NA

CDR3: CSVEWASGRAGSYNEQFF
DNA: TGCAGCGTTGAGTGGGCGAGCGGGAGGGCCGGTTCCTACAATGAGCAGTTCTTC
V: TRBV29-1
J: TRBJ2-1
D: TRBD2
size: few

CDR3: CSARRTGASPEAFF
DNA: TGCAGTGCTAGGCGCACAGGGGCGTCCCCTGAAGCTTTCTTT
V: TRBV20-1
J: TRBJ1-1
D: TRBD1
size: few

CDR3: CASSLGGGPQPQHF
DNA: TGTGCCAGTAGTTTGGGAGGGGGCCCTCAGCCCCAGCATTTT
V: TRBV19
J: TRBJ1-5
D: TRBD1
size: few

CDR3: CASSRLGRELGDTQYF
DNA: TGTGCCAGCAGCCGCTTGGGGCGGGAGTTAGGAGATACGCAGTATTTT
V: TRBV3-1
J: TRBJ2-3
D: TRBD2
size: few

CDR3: CASSLDRKYEQYF
DNA: TGTGCCAGCAGTTTGGACAGAAAGTACGAGCAGTACTTC
V: TRBV12-3/TRBV12-4
J: TRBJ2-7
D: NA
size: many

CDR3: CASSPPSGRSYEQYF
DNA: TGTGCCAGCTCACCCCCTAGCGGGAGGTCATACGAGCAGTACTTC
V: TRBV18
J: TRBJ2-7
D: TRBD2
size: many

CDR3: CASSVLSRVEEFTEGAFF
DNA: TGTGCCAGCAGTGTTTTATCTAGGGTGGAGGAATTTACTGAAGGAGCTTTCTTT
V: TRBV2
J: TRBJ1-1
D: NA
size: NA

CDR3: CASSLWTGPNTEAFF
DNA: TGTGCCAGCAGTCTTTGGACAGGCCCGAACACTGAAGCTTTCTTT
V: TRBV27
J: TRBJ1-1
D: TRBD1
size: many

CDR3: CASSFRIRDTYTGELFF
DNA: TGTGCCAGCAGCTTTCGGATCCGAGACACCTACACCGGGGAGCTGTTTTTT
V: TRBV7-9
J: TRBJ2-2
D: NA
size: NA

CDR3: CAWSVSGLEQYF
DNA: TGTGCCTGGAGTGTATCAGGACTCGAGCAGTACTTC
V: TRBV30
J: TRBJ2-7
D: NA
size: many

CDR3: CASSQIRHGYTF
DNA: TGTGCCAGCAGCCAAATCCGCCATGGCTACACCTTC
V: TRBV3-1
J: TRBJ1-2
D: NA
size: many

CDR3: CASSLGESTELFF
DNA: TGTGCCAGCAGCTTAGGAGAGTCTACGGAACTGTTTTTT
V: TRBV7-2
J: TRBJ1-4
D: NA
size: many

CDR3: CASSPSIRGTRYEQYF
DNA: TGTGCCAGCAGTCCATCTATACGGGGAACACGCTACGAGCAGTACTTC
V: TRBV28
J: TRBJ2-7
D: NA
size: many

CDR3: CASSLGGVPQIEQYF
DNA: TGTGCCAGCAGCTTAGGCGGGGTACCACAAATCGAGCAGTACTTC
V: TRBV13
J: TRBJ2-7
D: NA
size: many

CDR3: CASSSGGAETQYF
DNA: TGTGCCAGCAGCTCCGGGGGTGCAGAGACCCAGTACTTC
V: TRBV11-2
J: TRBJ2-5
D: NA
size: many

CDR3: CSAGRMSSGNTIYF
DNA: TGCAGTGCTGGCCGTATGAGCTCTGGAAACACCATATATTTT
V: TRBV20-1
J: TRBJ1-3
D: NA
size: many

CDR3: CSARDGRKGLSYNEQFF
DNA: TGCAGTGCTAGAGATGGGCGGAAGGGACTTTCCTACAATGAGCAGTTCTTC
V: TRBV20-1
J: TRBJ2-1
D: NA
size: NA

CDR3: CASSLASEYGYTF
DNA: TGCGCCAGCAGCTTGGCCAGCGAGTATGGCTACACCTTC
V: TRBV5-1
J: TRBJ1-2
D: NA
size: few

CDR3: CASSFGTGDSNQPQHF
DNA: TGTGCCAGCAGTTTCGGGACAGGGGATAGCAATCAGCCCCAGCATTTT
V: TRBV28
J: TRBJ1-5
D: TRBD1
size: many

CDR3: CASSPPSRGTDTQYF
DNA: TGTGCCAGCTCACCACCCAGCCGGGGCACAGATACGCAGTATTTT
V: TRBV18
J: TRBJ2-3
D: NA
size: many

CDR3: CSASLLAGANEQYF
DNA: TGCAGTGCTAGTCTTCTAGCGGGAGCAAACGAGCAGTACTTC
V: TRBV20-1
J: TRBJ2-7
D: TRBD2
size: many

CDR3: CASSPGTAKYEQYF
DNA: TGCGCCAGCAGCCCCGGGACAGCTAAATACGAGCAGTACTTC
V: TRBV5-1
J: TRBJ2-7
D: TRBD1
size: many

CDR3: CASRRGQGATDTQYF
DNA: TGTGCCAGCAGGCGGGGACAGGGGGCCACAGATACGCAGTATTTT
V: TRBV12-3/TRBV12-4
J: TRBJ2-3
D: TRBD1
size: many

CDR3: CASSESIGRAYEQYF
DNA: TGCGCCAGCAGTGAGTCAATCGGGAGGGCCTACGAGCAGTACTTC
V: TRBV10-1
J: TRBJ2-7
D: TRBD2
size: many

CDR3: CASSPGRVEQFF
DNA: TGTGCCAGTAGTCCTGGTAGAGTTGAGCAGTTCTTC
V: TRBV11-2
J: TRBJ2-1
D: NA
size: many

CDR3: CSAGDRVKVYEQYF
DNA: TGCAGTGCTGGGGACAGGGTGAAGGTCTACGAGCAGTACTTC
V: TRBV20-1
J: TRBJ2-7
D: TRBD1
size: many

CDR3: CAIRPGGLLDSNQPQHF
DNA: TGTGCCATCAGGCCGGGCGGACTACTCGATAGCAATCAGCCCCAGCATTTT
V: TRBV10-3
J: TRBJ1-5
D: NA
size: many

CDR3: CAISGTGGNTGELFF
DNA: TGTGCCATCAGTGGGACAGGGGGAAACACCGGGGAGCTGTTTTTT
V: TRBV10-3
J: TRBJ2-2
D: TRBD1
size: NA

CDR3: CASSLRAGTSGSPDTQYF
DNA: TGCGCCAGCAGCTTGCGGGCCGGGACTAGCGGGAGCCCAGATACGCAGTATTTT
V: TRBV5-1
J: TRBJ2-3
D: TRBD2
size: many

CDR3: CASSPGGRGANVLTF
DNA: TGTGCCAGCAGTCCGGGGGGGCGTGGGGCCAACGTCCTGACTTTC
V: TRBV12-3/TRBV12-4
J: TRBJ2-6
D: TRBD2
size: NA

CDR3: CASRQTSGSRVGELFF
DNA: TGTGCCAGCAGGCAGACTAGCGGGAGTAGGGTCGGGGAGCTGTTTTTT
V: TRBV28
J: TRBJ2-2
D: TRBD2
size: many

CDR3: CAWSATVINTEAFF
DNA: TGTGCCTGGAGTGCAACGGTCATCAACACTGAAGCTTTCTTT
V: TRBV30
J: TRBJ1-1
D: NA
size: many

CDR3: CASRQALGRFTEAFF
DNA: TGTGCCAGCAGGCAAGCTCTAGGGCGCTTCACTGAAGCTTTCTTT
V: TRBV27
J: TRBJ1-1
D: NA
size: many

CDR3: CASSSTGPSYGYTF
DNA: TGTGCCAGCAGTTCGACAGGGCCTTCCTATGGCTACACCTTC
V: TRBV28
J: TRBJ1-2
D: TRBD1
size: many

CDR3: CASSLAREQYF
DNA: TGTGCCAGCAGCTTAGCTCGCGAGCAGTACTTC
V: TRBV11-2
J: TRBJ2-7
D: NA
size: many

CDR3: CASTFRTEAFF
DNA: TGTGCCAGCACGTTTAGGACTGAAGCTTTCTTT
V: TRBV12-3/TRBV12-4
J: TRBJ1-1
D: NA
size: many

CDR3: CATRQGNEKLFF
DNA: TGTGCCACAAGACAGGGTAATGAAAAACTGTTTTTT
V: TRBV11-2
J: TRBJ1-4
D: TRBD1
size: many

CDR3: CAWSVLGLHQPQHF
DNA: TGTGCCTGGAGTGTATTGGGGCTCCATCAGCCCCAGCATTTT
V: TRBV30
J: TRBJ1-5
D: NA
size: many

CDR3: CASTPVGGTYGYTF
DNA: TGTGCCAGTACCCCAGTGGGGGGCACCTATGGCTACACCTTC
V: TRBV19
J: TRBJ1-2
D: NA
size: NA

CDR3: CASSLASRETQYF
DNA: TGTGCCAGCAGTTTAGCGTCCAGAGAGACCCAGTACTTC
V: TRBV12-3/TRBV12-4
J: TRBJ2-5
D: NA
size: many

CDR3: CASSEGGSLDTQYF
DNA: TGTGCCAGCAGTGAGGGCGGGAGCTTAGATACGCAGTATTTT
V: TRBV6-1
J: TRBJ2-3
D: TRBD2
size: few

CDR3: CASSGIGPRINEQFF
DNA: TGTGCCAGCAGTGGGATAGGGCCCAGGATCAATGAGCAGTTCTTC
V: TRBV6-2/TRBV6-3
J: TRBJ2-1
D: NA
size: many